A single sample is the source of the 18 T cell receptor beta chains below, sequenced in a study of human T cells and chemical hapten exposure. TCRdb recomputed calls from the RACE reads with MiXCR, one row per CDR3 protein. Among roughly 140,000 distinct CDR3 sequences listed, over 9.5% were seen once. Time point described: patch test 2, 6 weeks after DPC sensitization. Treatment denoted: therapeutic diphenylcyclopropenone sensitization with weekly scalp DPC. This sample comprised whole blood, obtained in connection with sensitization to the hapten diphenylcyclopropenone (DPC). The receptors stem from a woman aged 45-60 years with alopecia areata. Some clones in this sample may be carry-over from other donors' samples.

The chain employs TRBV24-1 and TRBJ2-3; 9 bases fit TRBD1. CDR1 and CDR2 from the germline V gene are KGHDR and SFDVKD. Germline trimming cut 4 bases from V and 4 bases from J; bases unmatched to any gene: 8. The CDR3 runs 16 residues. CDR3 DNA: TGTGCCACCAGTGAAGTGGGACAGGGTGTTTCAGATACGCAGTATTTT. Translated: CATSEVGQGVSDTQYF.

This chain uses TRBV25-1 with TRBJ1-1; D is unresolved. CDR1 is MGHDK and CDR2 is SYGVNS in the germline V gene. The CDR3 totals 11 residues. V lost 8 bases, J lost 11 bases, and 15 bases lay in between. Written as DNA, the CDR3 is TGTGCCAGCCGAGAGGCGGGTGAGGCTTTCTTT. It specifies CASREAGEAFF.

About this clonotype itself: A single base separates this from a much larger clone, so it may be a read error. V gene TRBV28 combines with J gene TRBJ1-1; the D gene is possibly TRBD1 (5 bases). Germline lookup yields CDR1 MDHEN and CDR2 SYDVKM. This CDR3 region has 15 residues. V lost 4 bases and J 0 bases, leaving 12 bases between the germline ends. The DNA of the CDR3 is TGTGCCAGCAGTTCGGTGACAGACATGAACACTGAAGCTTTCTTT. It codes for CASSSVTDMNTEAFF.

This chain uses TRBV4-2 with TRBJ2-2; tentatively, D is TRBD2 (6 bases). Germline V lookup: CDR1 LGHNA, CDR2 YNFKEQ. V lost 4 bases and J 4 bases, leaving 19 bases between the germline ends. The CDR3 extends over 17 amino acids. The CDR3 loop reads CASSPLSGGPSTGELFF. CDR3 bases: TGTGCCAGCAGCCCCCTTAGTGGAGGGCCCAGCACCGGGGAGCTGTTTTTT.

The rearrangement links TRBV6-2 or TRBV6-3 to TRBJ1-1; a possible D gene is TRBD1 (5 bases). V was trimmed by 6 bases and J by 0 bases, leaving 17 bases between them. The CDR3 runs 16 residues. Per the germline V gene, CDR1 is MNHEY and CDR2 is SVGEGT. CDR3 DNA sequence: TGTGCCAGCAGCCGAGACGGGGGGTATGTGAACACTGAAGCTTTCTTT. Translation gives CASSRDGGYVNTEAFF.

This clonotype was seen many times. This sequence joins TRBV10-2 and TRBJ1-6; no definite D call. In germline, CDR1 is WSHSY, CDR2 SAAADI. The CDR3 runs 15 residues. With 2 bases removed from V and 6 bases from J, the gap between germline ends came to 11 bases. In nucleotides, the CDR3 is TGCGCCAGCAGTGAGCCGGGTTCTCCTAATTCACCCCTCCACTTT. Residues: CASSEPGSPNSPLHF.

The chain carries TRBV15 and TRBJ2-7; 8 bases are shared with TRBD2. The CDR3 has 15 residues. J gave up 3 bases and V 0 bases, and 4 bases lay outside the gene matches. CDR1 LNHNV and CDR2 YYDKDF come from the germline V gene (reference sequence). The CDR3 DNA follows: TGTGCCACCAGCAGAGATCGACTAGCGAGCTACGAGCAGTACTTC. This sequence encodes CATSRDRLASYEQYF.

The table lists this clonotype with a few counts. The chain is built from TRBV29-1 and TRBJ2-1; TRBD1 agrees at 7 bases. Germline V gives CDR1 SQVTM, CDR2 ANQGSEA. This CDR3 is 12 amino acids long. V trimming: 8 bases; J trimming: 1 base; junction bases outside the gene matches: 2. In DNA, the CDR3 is TGCAGCCAGGGGGTGTCCTACAATGAGCAGTTCTTC. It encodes CSQGVSYNEQFF.

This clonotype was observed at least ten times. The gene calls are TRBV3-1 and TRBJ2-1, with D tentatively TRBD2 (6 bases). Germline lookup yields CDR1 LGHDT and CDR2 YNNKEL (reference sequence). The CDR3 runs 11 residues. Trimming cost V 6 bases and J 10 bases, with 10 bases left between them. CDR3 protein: CASRGGGEQFF. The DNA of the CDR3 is TGTGCCAGCAGGGGAGGTGGGGAGCAGTTCTTC.

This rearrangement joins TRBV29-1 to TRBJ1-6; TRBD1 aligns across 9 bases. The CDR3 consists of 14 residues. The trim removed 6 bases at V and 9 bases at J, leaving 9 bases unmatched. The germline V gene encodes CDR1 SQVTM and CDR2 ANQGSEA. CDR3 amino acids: CSVQFDRGSSPLHF. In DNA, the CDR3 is TGCAGCGTCCAGTTTGACAGGGGGAGTTCACCCCTCCACTTT.

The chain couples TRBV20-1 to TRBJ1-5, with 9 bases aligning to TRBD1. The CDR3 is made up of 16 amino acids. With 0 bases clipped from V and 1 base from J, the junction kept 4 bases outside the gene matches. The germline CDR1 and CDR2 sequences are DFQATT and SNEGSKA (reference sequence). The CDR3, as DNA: TGCAGTGCTAGAGATACAGGGGGCGCGAGCAATCAGCCCCAGCATTTT. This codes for CSARDTGGASNQPQHF.

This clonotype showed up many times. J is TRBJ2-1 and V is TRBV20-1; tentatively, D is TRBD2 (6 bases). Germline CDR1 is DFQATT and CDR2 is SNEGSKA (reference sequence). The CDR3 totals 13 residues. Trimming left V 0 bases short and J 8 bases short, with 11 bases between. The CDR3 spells CSAREGGIYEQFF. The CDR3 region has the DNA TGCAGTGCTAGAGAGGGCGGGATATATGAGCAGTTCTTC.

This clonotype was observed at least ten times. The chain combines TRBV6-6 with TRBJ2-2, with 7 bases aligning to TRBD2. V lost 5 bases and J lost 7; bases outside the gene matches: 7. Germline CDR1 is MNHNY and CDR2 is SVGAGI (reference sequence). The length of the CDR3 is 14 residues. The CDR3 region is CASSLTSPGGELFF. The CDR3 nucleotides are TGTGCCAGCAGTCTGACTAGCCCCGGCGGGGAGCTGTTTTTT.

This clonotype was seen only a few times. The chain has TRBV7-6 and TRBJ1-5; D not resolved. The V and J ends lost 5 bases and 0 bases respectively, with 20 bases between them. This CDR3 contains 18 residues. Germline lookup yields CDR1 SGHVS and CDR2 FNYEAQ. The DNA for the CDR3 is TGTGCCAGCAGCCCACCCCCCCTGGCTGAGAATAGCAATCAGCCCCAGCATTTT. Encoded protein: CASSPPPLAENSNQPQHF.

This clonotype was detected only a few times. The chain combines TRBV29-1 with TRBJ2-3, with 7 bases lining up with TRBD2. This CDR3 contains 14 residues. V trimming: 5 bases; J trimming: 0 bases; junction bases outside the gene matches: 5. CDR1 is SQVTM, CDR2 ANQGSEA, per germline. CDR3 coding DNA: TGCAGCGTTATGGGCGGGAGTAGCACAGATACGCAGTATTTT. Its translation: CSVMGGSSTDTQYF.

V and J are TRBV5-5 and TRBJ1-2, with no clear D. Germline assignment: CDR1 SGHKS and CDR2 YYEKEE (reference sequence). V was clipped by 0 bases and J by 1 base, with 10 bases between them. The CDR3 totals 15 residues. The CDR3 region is CASSLAPEDNYGYTF. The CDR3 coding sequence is TGTGCCAGCAGCTTGGCCCCCGAGGATAACTATGGCTACACCTTC.

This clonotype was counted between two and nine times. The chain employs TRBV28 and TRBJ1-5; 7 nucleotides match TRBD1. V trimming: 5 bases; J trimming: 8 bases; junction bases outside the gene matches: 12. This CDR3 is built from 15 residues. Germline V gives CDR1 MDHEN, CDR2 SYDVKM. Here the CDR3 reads CASSPPRARGEPQHF. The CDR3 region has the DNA TGTGCCAGCAGTCCTCCGCGGGCCAGGGGGGAGCCCCAGCATTTT. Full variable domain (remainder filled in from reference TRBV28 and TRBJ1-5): DVKVTQSSRYLVKRTGEKVFLECVQDMDHENMFWYRQDPGLGLRLIYFSYDVKMKEKGDIPEGYSVSREKKERFSLILESASTNQTSMYLCASSPPRARGEPQHFGDGTRLSIL.

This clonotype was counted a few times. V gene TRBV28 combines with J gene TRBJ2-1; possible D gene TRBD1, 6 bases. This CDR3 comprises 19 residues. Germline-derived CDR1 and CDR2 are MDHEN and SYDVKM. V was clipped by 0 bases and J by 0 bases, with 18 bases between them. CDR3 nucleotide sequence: TGTGCCAGCAGTTTATGGGGGGTGACAGGAAAGAGCTCCTACAATGAGCAGTTCTTC. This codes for CASSLWGVTGKSSYNEQFF.